This T cell receptor (beta chain) was documented in a study of identical twins. Study findings and constraints: Invariant MAIT and iNKT cells are populations that could partly confound zero-insertion analyses. Excess sharing between twins was weaker in beta out-of-frame sequences. Cross-sectional statistical analysis was relied on for the conclusions, without the same donors being followed.

Per the germline V gene, CDR1 is SGDLS and CDR2 is YYNGEE. Deletions cut 4 bases from V and 1 base from J, with 12 bases between. The CDR3 is made up of 15 amino acids. Template switching added a universal primer site; cDNA carried unique molecular identifiers. TCRdb independently ran MiXCR on the 5' RACE reads; one entry per CDR3 protein. The sample records 150,000 or so distinct CDR3 sequences, around 3.4% being singletons. This clonotype showed up many times. Its antigen is currently unknown. The sample taken for sequencing was memory T cells sorted from blood. The origin of this receptor is a man in his late teens or twenties in good health. V usage is TRBV9 and J usage is TRBJ2-4; no firm D call. In DNA, the CDR3 is TGTGCCAGCAGCCCCAGGTTGGACGCCAAAAACATTCAGTACTTC. Protein: CASSPRLDAKNIQYF.